This T cell receptor (beta chain) appears in the sequencing data of a study of technical replicates of blood from four donors. Produced via immunoSEQ multiplex PCR; TCRdb's table is partial and in-frame only. The data hold 30,000 to 40,000 clones, with approximately 92% observed a single time. The CDR3 contains 12 residues. Trimming pared 2 bases from V and 4 bases from J, leaving 4 bases between. Germline V CDR1 and CDR2: SGHDT, YYEEEE. This clone was observed a handful of times. The TCR comes from a human donor in good health. Some clones in this sample may be carry-over from other donors' samples. The sample was PBMCs. The chain uses TRBV5-6 and TRBJ1-5; D is unclear. In nucleotides, the CDR3 is TGTGCCAGCAGCTTCCAAAATCAGCCCCAGCATTTT. Translated, it gives CASSFQNQPQHF.